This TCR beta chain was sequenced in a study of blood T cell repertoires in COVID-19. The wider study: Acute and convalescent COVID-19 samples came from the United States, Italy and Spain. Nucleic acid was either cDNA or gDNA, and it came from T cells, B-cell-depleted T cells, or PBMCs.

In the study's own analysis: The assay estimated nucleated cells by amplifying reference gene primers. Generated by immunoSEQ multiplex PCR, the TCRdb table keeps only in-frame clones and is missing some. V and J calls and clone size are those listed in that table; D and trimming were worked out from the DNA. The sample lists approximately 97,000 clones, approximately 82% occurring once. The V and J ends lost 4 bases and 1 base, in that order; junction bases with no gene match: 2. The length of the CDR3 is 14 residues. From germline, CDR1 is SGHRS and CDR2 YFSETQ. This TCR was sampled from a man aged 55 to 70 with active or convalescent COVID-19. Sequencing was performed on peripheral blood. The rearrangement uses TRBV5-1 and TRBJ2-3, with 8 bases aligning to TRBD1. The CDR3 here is CASSPQGGTDTQYF. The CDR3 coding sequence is TGCGCCAGCAGCCCACAGGGGGGCACAGATACGCAGTATTTT.